Presented here are 27 T cell receptor beta chains from one specimen sequenced in a study of blood T cell repertoires in COVID-19 (TCRdb year 2020). Library preparation was by the immunoSEQ multiplex PCR assay. The clones in this table, taken by TCRdb from immuneACCESS, are in-frame only. Not every clone is retained; where verified, under half of the shortfall comes from an unresolved V gene, and the cause of the rest is unknown. Present in this sample are approximately 230,000 clones, 82% of which were seen just once. 15% of the sample rests with the top ten. The material sequenced was PBMCs or T cells enriched from blood (not recorded which). These receptors came from a man aged 40-55 years who had recovered from COVID-19.

The chain links TRBV5-4 to TRBJ2-3; tentatively, D is TRBD1 (6 bases). This CDR3 region has 15 residues. Germline V CDR1 and CDR2: SGHNT, YYREEE (reference sequence). Trimming took 4 bases from V and 1 from J, leaving 13 bases between them. This chain's CDR3 is CASSDQGQGTDTQYF. CDR3 coding DNA: TGTGCCAGCAGCGACCAGGGGCAAGGCACAGATACGCAGTATTTT.

V gene TRBV5-1 combines with J gene TRBJ2-5; 9 bases line up with TRBD1. The CDR3 runs to 16 residues. Per germline, CDR1 SGHRS and CDR2 YFSETQ. The ends lost 0 bases at V and 7 bases at J; junction bases unmatched: 10. CDR3: CASSLVGQGSMVTQYF. CDR3 nucleotide sequence: TGCGCCAGCAGCTTGGTGGGACAGGGAAGCATGGTGACCCAGTACTTC.

The chain has TRBV6-5 and TRBJ2-1; the match to TRBD1 covers 9 bases. Germline assignment: CDR1 MNHEY and CDR2 SVGAGI. V shed 5 bases and J 7 bases; nucleotides not matched to a gene: 9. The CDR3 is 15 amino acids. As DNA, the CDR3 is TGTGCCAGCAGTCGTTCCCGGGACAGGGTAAATGAGCAGTTCTTC. Its protein is CASSRSRDRVNEQFF.

The chain combines TRBV5-4 with TRBJ2-2; possible D gene TRBD1, 8 bases. The CDR3 is 15 residues long. Per germline, CDR1 SGHNT and CDR2 YYREEE (reference sequence). Trimming took off 2 bases at V and 5 bases at J, with 13 bases between the two ends. The CDR3 protein is CASSFTGGGTGELFF. The CDR3 nucleotides read TGTGCCAGCAGCTTCACAGGGGGGGGAACCGGGGAGCTGTTTTTT.

The count of this clone is one. Other nucleotide sequences from this sample produce the same CDR3. The chain carries TRBV5-4 and TRBJ2-1; 9 positions match TRBD2. Looked up from germline, CDR1 is SGHNT and CDR2 is YYREEE (reference sequence). This CDR3 region has 15 residues. J was trimmed by 7 bases and V by 0 bases; bases with no gene match: 5. The CDR3: CASSLGLAGRNEQFF. The CDR3 region has the DNA TGTGCCAGCAGCTTGGGCCTAGCGGGAAGGAATGAGCAGTTCTTC.

This chain uses TRBV9 with TRBJ2-1; D is undetermined. CDR1 is SGDLS, CDR2 YYNGEE, per germline. V was trimmed by 1 base and J by 6 bases, leaving 11 bases between them. The CDR3 sequence is 14 residues long. The CDR3 nucleotides read TGTGCCAGCAGCGTACTAGGCTCGCCCAATGAGCAGTTCTTC. As protein: CASSVLGSPNEQFF.

In its sample, this clone was seen many times. The rearrangement joins TRBV4-2 to TRBJ2-1, with 11 bases lining up with TRBD2. Looked up from germline, CDR1 is LGHNA and CDR2 is YNFKEQ. The CDR3 spans 16 residues. J lost 10 bases, V lost 0 bases, and 8 bases had no gene match. CDR3 nucleotide sequence: TGTGCCAGCAGCCAAGAAACTAGCGGGAGAAAAGGGGAGCAGTTCTTC. Translating it yields CASSQETSGRKGEQFF.

This chain joins TRBV28 and TRBJ2-7, with TRBD1 identical over 8 bases. Germline V gives CDR1 MDHEN, CDR2 SYDVKM. The CDR3 contains 11 residues. Trimming removed 6 bases from V and 6 bases from J; junction bases left unmatched: 1. CDR3 residues: CASRGQAEQYF. The CDR3 region has the DNA TGTGCCAGCAGGGGACAGGCCGAGCAGTACTTC. The full variable domain, its missing parts supplied by reference TRBV28 and TRBJ2-7, is DVKVTQSSRYLVKRTGEKVFLECVQDMDHENMFWYRQDPGLGLRLIYFSYDVKMKEKGDIPEGYSVSREKKERFSLILESASTNQTSMYLCASRGQAEQYFGPGTRLTVT.

The sample holds a few counts of this clone. The chain links TRBV9 to TRBJ1-2, with a possible D match to TRBD1 (6 bases). Germline CDR1 reads SGDLS; CDR2 reads YYNGEE. This CDR3 contains 13 residues. The V and J ends lost 4 bases and 8 bases respectively, with 15 bases between them. This CDR3 is CASSNRAGWGYTF. CDR3 in DNA: TGTGCCAGCAGCAACAGGGCAGGATGGGGCTACACCTTC.

V and J are TRBV27 and TRBJ2-7; 7 bases are shared with TRBD2. The ends lost 5 bases at V and 2 bases at J; junction bases unmatched: 6. There are 14 residues in the CDR3. Looked up from germline, CDR1 is MNHEY and CDR2 is SMNVEV (reference sequence). CDR3 amino acids: CASSPRGKTYEQYF. In DNA, the CDR3 is TGTGCCAGCAGTCCGCGGGGGAAAACCTACGAGCAGTACTTC.

The chain joins TRBV5-1 to TRBJ2-2, with 7 nucleotides matching TRBD1. Trimming at V came to 3 bases and at J to 3 bases, leaving 5 bases not matched to a gene. Germline assignment: CDR1 SGHRS and CDR2 YFSETQ. CDR3 length equals 15 residues. CDR3 nucleotides: TGCGCCAGCAGCTCGAAAACAGGGGACACCGGGGAGCTGTTTTTT. Residues: CASSSKTGDTGELFF.

This clone was observed a few times. The gene calls are TRBV5-1 and TRBJ1-6, with 9 positions matching TRBD1. The CDR3 loop spans 16 amino acids. The junction had 13 bases not matched to a gene; V was cut back by 5 bases and J by 10 bases. Per germline, CDR1 SGHRS and CDR2 YFSETQ. CDR3 coding DNA: TGCGCCAGCAGTCACTCGGGGACAGGGATCAAATCACCCCTCCACTTT. Protein product: CASSHSGTGIKSPLHF.

V is TRBV19 and J is TRBJ2-3; D unresolved. V shed 5 bases and J shed 6 bases, with 9 bases lying between them. Germline values: CDR1 LNHDA, CDR2 SQIVND (reference sequence). CDR3 length equals 12 residues. The CDR3 loop is CASSASKDTQYF. Written as DNA, the CDR3 is TGTGCCAGTAGTGCGTCGAAGGATACGCAGTATTTT.

This CDR3 reads CASSQEGTVRDEQYF. In DNA, the CDR3 is TGCGCCAGCAGCCAAGAGGGGACAGTTAGGGACGAGCAGTACTTC. This sequence joins TRBV4-3 and TRBJ2-7, with 7 bases aligning to TRBD1. The J segment lost 5 bases and the V segment lost 0 bases, leaving 7 bases of the junction unmatched. This CDR3 spans 15 amino acids. Germline CDR1 and CDR2: LGHNA and YSLEER.

The chain uses TRBV3-1 (or the pseudogene TRBV3-2) and TRBJ1-4, with TRBD1 matching over 8 bases. With V trimmed by 4 bases and J by 7 bases, 2 bases remained unmatched. The germline V gene encodes CDR1 LGHDT and CDR2 YNNKEL (reference sequence). This CDR3 comprises 13 residues. The CDR3 region has the DNA TGTGCCAGCAGCCTACAGGGGGTTGAAAAACTGTTTTTT. Translated: CASSLQGVEKLFF.

V is TRBV25-1 and J is TRBJ1-2; D remains unclear. V lost 1 base and J lost 8, with 11 bases in between. CDR1 is MGHDK, CDR2 SYGVNS, per germline. The CDR3 has 13 residues. This CDR3 reads CASSESGSGGYTF. In DNA, the CDR3 is TGTGCCAGCAGTGAATCCGGGTCTGGCGGCTACACCTTC.

The chain is built from TRBV3-1 (or the pseudogene TRBV3-2) and TRBJ2-3, with TRBD2 identical over 11 bases. This CDR3 is built from 15 residues. Germline CDR1 and CDR2: LGHDT and YNNKEL (reference sequence). CDR3 nucleotides: TGTGCTGCGCTAGCGGGGGGCCCGTGGGGGGATACGCAGTATTTT. Translation gives CAALAGGPWGDTQYF.

The gene calls are TRBV2 and TRBJ2-7; D perhaps matches TRBD1 (5 bases). The CDR3 contains 12 residues. Germline V gene data show CDR1 as SNHLY and CDR2 as FYNNEI. Deletions cut 4 bases from V and 2 bases from J, with 6 bases between. Here the CDR3 reads CASSGQPYEQYF. In nucleotides, the CDR3 is TGTGCCAGCAGTGGACAGCCCTACGAGCAGTACTTC.

This clone was counted once. The V and J genes are TRBV6-5 and TRBJ1-1; D remains unclear. Per germline, CDR1 MNHEY and CDR2 SVGAGI. Between the trimmed V and J ends, which lost 8 bases and 7 bases, there was a span of 20 bases. CDR3 size: 14 residues. The DNA of the CDR3 is TGTGCCAGCTCAATCCCAAGACAAGACCTTGAAGCTTTCTTT. Its translation: CASSIPRQDLEAFF.

The chain employs TRBV9 and TRBJ2-1, with TRBD2 as a possible D gene (5 bases). V was shortened by 1 base and J by 9 bases, with 11 bases between the two germline ends. The CDR3 has 13 residues. Germline values: CDR1 SGDLS, CDR2 YYNGEE. The CDR3 DNA sequence: TGTGCCAGCAGCGTATCCGGTGCGGGTGAGCAGTTCTTC. It translates to CASSVSGAGEQFF.

The gene calls are TRBV19 and TRBJ1-1, with D perhaps TRBD1 (5 bases). The length of the CDR3 is 13 residues. V gave up 5 bases and J gave up 5 bases, with 12 bases separating them. Germline V gives CDR1 LNHDA, CDR2 SQIVND (reference sequence). In DNA form, the CDR3 reads TGTGCCAGTAGTGCCAGCTCAGGGACTGAAGCTTTCTTT. This codes for CASSASSGTEAFF.

The chain combines TRBV12-3 or TRBV12-4 with TRBJ2-3, with D perhaps matching TRBD2 (7 bases). The CDR3 sequence is 12 residues long. The V end lost 5 bases, the J end lost 8 bases, and 11 bases lay between the germline ends. In DNA, the CDR3 is TGTGCCAGCAGTCAAGGGGGGGGTACGCAGTATTTT. This encodes CASSQGGGTQYF.

V gene TRBV18 combines with J gene TRBJ1-1; possible D gene TRBD1, 6 bases. The germline CDR1 and CDR2 sequences are KGHSH and LQKENI. Between the trimmed V and J ends, which lost 4 bases and 1 base, there was a span of 10 bases. CDR3 size: 14 residues. CDR3 coding DNA: TGTGCCAGCTCACTAGGGACAACGAACACTGAAGCTTTCTTT. Translating gives CASSLGTTNTEAFF.

The chain joins TRBV7-2 to TRBJ1-2, with D maybe TRBD1 (5 bases). This CDR3 comprises 12 residues. The V end was cut by 0 bases, the J end by 8 bases, with 7 bases between. CDR1 and CDR2 from the germline V gene are SGHTA and FQGNSA. CDR3 sequence reads: CASSLAREGYTF. CDR3 sequence (DNA): TGTGCCAGCAGCTTAGCCAGGGAAGGCTACACCTTC.

V usage is TRBV28 and J usage is TRBJ1-2; possibly TRBD1 for D (5 bases). V was cut by 6 bases and J by 8 bases, with 25 bases left in between. CDR3 length: 16 residues. Looked up from germline, CDR1 is MDHEN and CDR2 is SYDVKM. The CDR3 DNA follows: TGTGCCAGCAGGGGCGGGGGTGCAGCAACCTTCGGGGGCTACACCTTC. This encodes CASRGGGAATFGGYTF.

The chain employs TRBV24-1 and TRBJ1-1; D might be TRBD1 (6 bases). V was cut by 3 bases and J by 5 bases, with 6 bases left in between. Per germline, CDR1 KGHDR and CDR2 SFDVKD. This CDR3 is 12 amino acids long. The CDR3 DNA sequence: TGTGCCACCAGTGATACAGGGACTGAAGCTTTCTTT. Its translation is CATSDTGTEAFF.

The table lists this clone with a few counts. This chain links TRBV27 with TRBJ1-3; maybe TRBD1 (5 bases). In germline, CDR1 is MNHEY, CDR2 SMNVEV (reference sequence). The V end was cut by 4 bases, the J end by 0 bases, with 16 bases between. This CDR3 region has 17 residues. The CDR3 loop is CASSSTGSQASGNTIYF. The CDR3 bases are TGTGCCAGCAGTTCTACAGGTTCGCAAGCCTCTGGAAACACCATATATTTT.